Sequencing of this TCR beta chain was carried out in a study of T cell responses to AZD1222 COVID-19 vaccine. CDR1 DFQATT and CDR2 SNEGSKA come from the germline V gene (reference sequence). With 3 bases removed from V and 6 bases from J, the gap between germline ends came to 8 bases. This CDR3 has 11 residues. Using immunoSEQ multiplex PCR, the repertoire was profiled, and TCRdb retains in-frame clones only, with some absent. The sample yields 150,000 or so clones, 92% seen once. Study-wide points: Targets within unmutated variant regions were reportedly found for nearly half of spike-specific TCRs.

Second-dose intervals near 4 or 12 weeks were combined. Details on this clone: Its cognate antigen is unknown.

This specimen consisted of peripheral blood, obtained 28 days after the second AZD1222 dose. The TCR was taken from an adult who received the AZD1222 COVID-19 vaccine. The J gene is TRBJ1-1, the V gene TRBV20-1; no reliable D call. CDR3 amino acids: CSASRGAEAFF. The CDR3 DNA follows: TGCAGTGCTAGTAGAGGCGCTGAAGCTTTCTTT.